This entry lists 6 T cell receptor beta chains sequenced from one sample in a study of blood T cell repertoires in COVID-19. The data were produced by immunoSEQ multiplex PCR, yet TCRdb's version contains in-frame clones alone and is incomplete. The sample consists of under 25,000 clones, roughly 85% of them appearing once. The sequencing input was peripheral blood. These receptors originate from a human donor with active COVID-19. The donor label of this sample is uncertain.

The V gene is TRBV19, the J gene TRBJ2-7; D call uncertain. Germline CDR1 and CDR2: LNHDA and SQIVND (reference sequence). V lost 0 bases, J lost 0 bases, and 6 bases lay in between. The CDR3 runs to 14 residues. In DNA form, the CDR3 reads TGTGCCAGTAGTATAGACCCTTACTCCTACGAGCAGTACTTC. Translating it yields CASSIDPYSYEQYF. The full variable domain, its missing parts supplied by reference TRBV19 and TRBJ2-7, is DGGITQSPKYLFRKEGQNVTLSCEQNLNHDAMYWYRQDPGQGLRLIYYSQIVNDFQKGDIAEGYSVSREKKESFPLTVTSAQKNPTAFYLCASSIDPYSYEQYFGPGTRLTVT.

The V and J genes are TRBV7-9 and TRBJ2-3, with D uncertain. V was pared by 2 bases and J by 6 bases, with 12 bases between. The CDR3 contains 14 residues. Germline assignment: CDR1 SEHNR and CDR2 FQNEAQ (reference sequence). CDR3 residues: CASSLNSPLDTQYF. The CDR3 DNA sequence: TGTGCCAGCAGCTTAAATTCCCCTTTGGATACGCAGTATTTT.

On this clone itself: This sample also contains other DNA sequences that code for the same CDR3. This chain links TRBV12-3 or TRBV12-4 with TRBJ2-2; D is possibly TRBD2 (6 bases). The CDR3 extends over 13 amino acids. Trimming stripped 6 bases from V and 4 bases from J, with 9 bases between. The CDR3 sequence: CASSLEGTGELFF. The CDR3 coding sequence is TGTGCCAGCAGCCTGGAGGGCACCGGGGAGCTGTTTTTT.

The V and J genes are TRBV11-2 and TRBJ2-1; D not certain. This CDR3 spans 13 amino acids. Germline V gene data show CDR1 as SGHAT and CDR2 as FQNNGV. With 5 bases removed from V and 6 bases from J, the gap between germline ends came to 11 bases. The CDR3 bases are TGTGCCAGCAGCCTTGGGCGCTCCAATGAGCAGTTCTTC. This translates into CASSLGRSNEQFF. The variable domain in full, completed from reference TRBV11-2 and TRBJ2-1, reads EAGVAQSPRYKIIEKRQSVAFWCNPISGHATLYWYQQILGQGPKLLIQFQNNGVVDDSQLPKDRFSAERLKGVDSTLKIQPAKLEDSAVYLCASSLGRSNEQFFGPGTRLTVL.

The chain combines TRBV4-3 with TRBJ2-1, with TRBD2 as a possible D gene (5 bases). CDR1 and CDR2 from the germline V gene are LGHNA and YSLEER. The CDR3 sequence is 15 residues long. Trimming stripped 2 bases from V and 3 bases from J, with 11 bases between. The CDR3 sequence: CASSQSRAYYNEQFF. DNA of the CDR3: TGCGCCAGCAGCCAATCGCGGGCCTACTACAATGAGCAGTTCTTC.

The chain uses TRBV5-8 and TRBJ2-7; D is unclear. Germline lookup yields CDR1 SGHTS and CDR2 YDEGEE. This CDR3 spans 12 amino acids. Trimming shortened V by 3 bases and J by 1 base, and 5 bases separated the two germline ends. The CDR3 nucleotides read TGTGCCAGCAGCTGGCGGTCCTACGAGCAGTACTTC. Its protein is CASSWRSYEQYF.